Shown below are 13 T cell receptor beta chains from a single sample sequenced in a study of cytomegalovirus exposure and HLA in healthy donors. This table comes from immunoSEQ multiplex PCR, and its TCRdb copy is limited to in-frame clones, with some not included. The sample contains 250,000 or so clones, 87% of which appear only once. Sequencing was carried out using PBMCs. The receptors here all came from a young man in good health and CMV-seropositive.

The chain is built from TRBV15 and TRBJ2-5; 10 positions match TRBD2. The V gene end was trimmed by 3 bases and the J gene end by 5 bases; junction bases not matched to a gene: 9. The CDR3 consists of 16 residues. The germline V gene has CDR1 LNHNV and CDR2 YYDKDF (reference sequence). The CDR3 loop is CATSSLAGGPGETQYF. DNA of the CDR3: TGTGCCACCAGCAGTTTAGCGGGAGGCCCCGGGGAGACCCAGTACTTC.

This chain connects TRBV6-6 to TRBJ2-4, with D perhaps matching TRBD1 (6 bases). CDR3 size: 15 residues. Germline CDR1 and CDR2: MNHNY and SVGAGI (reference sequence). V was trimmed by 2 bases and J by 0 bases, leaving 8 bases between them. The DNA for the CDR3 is TGTGCCAGCAGTTACACAGGGCAAGCCAAAAACATTCAGTACTTC. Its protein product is CASSYTGQAKNIQYF.

The CDR3 spells CASSPPGRGTEAFF. The CDR3 DNA is TGTGCCAGCAGTCCACCGGGGAGGGGCACTGAAGCTTTCTTT. The chain links TRBV6-5 to TRBJ1-1; maybe TRBD1 (5 bases). This CDR3 region has 14 residues. V was shortened by 5 bases and J by 4 bases, with 14 bases between the two germline ends. Germline assignment: CDR1 MNHEY and CDR2 SVGAGI.

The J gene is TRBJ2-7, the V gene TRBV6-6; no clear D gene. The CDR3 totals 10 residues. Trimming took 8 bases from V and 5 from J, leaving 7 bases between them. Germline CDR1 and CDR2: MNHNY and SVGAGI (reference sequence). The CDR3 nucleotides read TGTGCCAGCGGTCTCCACGAGCAGTACTTC. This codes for CASGLHEQYF.

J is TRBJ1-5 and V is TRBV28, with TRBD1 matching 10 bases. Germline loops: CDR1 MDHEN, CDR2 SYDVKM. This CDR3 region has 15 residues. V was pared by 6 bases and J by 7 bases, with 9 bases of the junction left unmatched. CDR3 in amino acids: CASSLRQGARQPQHF. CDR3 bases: TGTGCCAGCAGCCTAAGACAGGGGGCAAGGCAGCCCCAGCATTTT.

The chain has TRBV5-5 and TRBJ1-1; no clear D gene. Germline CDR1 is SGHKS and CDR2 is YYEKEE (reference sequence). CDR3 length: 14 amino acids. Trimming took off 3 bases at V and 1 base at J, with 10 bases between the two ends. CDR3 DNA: TGTGCCAGCAGCTGGGTTGGGGAGAACACTGAAGCTTTCTTT. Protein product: CASSWVGENTEAFF.

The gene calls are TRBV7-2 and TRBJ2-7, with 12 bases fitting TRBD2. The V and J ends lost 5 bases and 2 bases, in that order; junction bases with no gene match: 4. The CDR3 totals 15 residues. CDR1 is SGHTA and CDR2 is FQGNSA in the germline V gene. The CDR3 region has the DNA TGTGCCAGCAGCCGGAGGACTAGCGGGACCTACGAGCAGTACTTC. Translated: CASSRRTSGTYEQYF.

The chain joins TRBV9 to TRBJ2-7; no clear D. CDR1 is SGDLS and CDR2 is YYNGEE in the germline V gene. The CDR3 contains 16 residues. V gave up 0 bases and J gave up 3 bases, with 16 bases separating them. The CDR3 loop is CASSVVSADGIYEQYF. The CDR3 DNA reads TGTGCCAGCAGCGTAGTCAGTGCGGACGGAATCTACGAGCAGTACTTC.

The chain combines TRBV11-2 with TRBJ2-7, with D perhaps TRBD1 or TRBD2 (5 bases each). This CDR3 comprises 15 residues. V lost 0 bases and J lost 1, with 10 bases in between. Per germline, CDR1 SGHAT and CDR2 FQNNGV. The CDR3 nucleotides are TGTGCCAGCAGCTTAGATTTGGGACCTTCCTACGAGCAGTACTTC. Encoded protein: CASSLDLGPSYEQYF.

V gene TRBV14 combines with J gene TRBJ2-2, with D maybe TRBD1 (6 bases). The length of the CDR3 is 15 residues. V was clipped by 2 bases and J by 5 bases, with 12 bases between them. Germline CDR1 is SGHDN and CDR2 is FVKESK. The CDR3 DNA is TGTGCCAGCAGCCAATATAACAGGGTAACCGGGGAGCTGTTTTTT. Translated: CASSQYNRVTGELFF.

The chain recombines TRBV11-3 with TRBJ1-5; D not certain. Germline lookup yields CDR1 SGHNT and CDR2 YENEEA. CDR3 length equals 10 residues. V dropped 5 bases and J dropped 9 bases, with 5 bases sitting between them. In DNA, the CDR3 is TGTGCCAGCAGCCGAGTGCCCCAGCATTTT. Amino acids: CASSRVPQHF.

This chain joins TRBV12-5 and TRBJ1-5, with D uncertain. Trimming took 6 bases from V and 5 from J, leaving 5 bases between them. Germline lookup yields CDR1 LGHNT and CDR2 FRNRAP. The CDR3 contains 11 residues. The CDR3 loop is CASGVHQPQHF. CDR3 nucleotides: TGTGCTAGTGGGGTCCATCAGCCCCAGCATTTT. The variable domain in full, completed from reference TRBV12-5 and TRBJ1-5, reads DARVTQTPRHKVTEMGQEVTMRCQPILGHNTVFWYRQTMMQGLELLAYFRNRAPLDDSGMPKDRFSAEMPDATLATLKIQPSEPRDSAVYFCASGVHQPQHFGDGTRLSIL.

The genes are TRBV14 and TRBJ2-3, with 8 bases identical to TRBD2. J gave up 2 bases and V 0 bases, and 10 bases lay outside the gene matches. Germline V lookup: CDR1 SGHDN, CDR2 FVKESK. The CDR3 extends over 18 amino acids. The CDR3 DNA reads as TGTGCCAGCAGCCAAGATCGCGGGGGGATTTTATTCACAGATACGCAGTATTTT. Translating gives CASSQDRGGILFTDTQYF. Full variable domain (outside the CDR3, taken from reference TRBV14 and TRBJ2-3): EAGVTQFPSHSVIEKGQTVTLRCDPISGHDNLYWYRRVMGKEIKFLLHFVKESKQDESGMPNNRFLAERTGGTYSTLKVQPAELEDSGVYFCASSQDRGGILFTDTQYFGPGTRLTVL.